This paragraph reports one T cell receptor (beta chain). As yet, its antigen is unknown. Sample time point: baseline, week 1 (first vaccination visit). The treatment was: pre-vaccination baseline after standard-of-care therapy. Every donor had a new WHO grade 3 or 4 astrocytoma that was IDH1-mutant, with loss of nuclear ATRX. These data originate in a study of a mutant IDH1 vaccine in newly diagnosed glioma. Study at large: Earlier therapy was either radiotherapy, temozolomide, or both, and most got both. Overall study findings and caveats: Altogether, 85% to 95% of patients exhibited vaccine-induced immune responses. Top-clonotype changes in peripheral T cells seemed unrelated to pseudoprogression.

V lost 1 base and J 3 bases, leaving 13 bases between the germline ends. CDR1 and CDR2 from the germline V gene are MGHRA and YSYEKL. There are 15 residues in the CDR3. Some clones are missing from TCRdb's copy, which holds only in-frame ones; the method was immunoSEQ multiplex PCR. The table lists 75,000 to 100,000 clones, roughly 80% of them singletons. This sequence joins TRBV4-1 and TRBJ2-7; possible D gene TRBD2, 5 bases. The origin of this receptor is a man in his forties with glioma. Some clones in this sample may be carry-over from other donors' samples. The sample consisted of PBMCs, taken from a glioma patient treated with radiotherapy, temozolomide or both. This chain's CDR3 is CASSQVSEGNYEQYF. CDR3 nucleotide sequence: TGCGCCAGCAGCCAAGTCTCAGAGGGTAACTACGAGCAGTACTTC.